This T cell receptor (beta chain) was identified in a study of identical twins. Whole-study results and caveats: Insertions were fewer in abundant cord blood beta clonotypes, whereas memory repertoires showed none of this pattern.

This CDR3 contains 17 residues. From germline, CDR1 is SGHVS and CDR2 FQNEAQ. Trimming cost V 1 base and J 0 bases, with 14 bases left between them. This clonotype was seen many times. The antigen is unknown. TCRdb re-analysed the 5' RACE reads in MiXCR, keeping a single row per CDR3 protein. In the table there are around 290,000 distinct CDR3 sequences, less than 9.5% of which are singletons. The same sample was also studied in work on yellow fever vaccine responses in identical twins.

V and J are TRBV7-8 and TRBJ2-3, with D perhaps TRBD1 (5 bases). The sequence derives from a woman in her late teens or twenties in good health. The sequencing input was CD8+ T cells sorted from blood. CDR3 protein: CASSLEGLLTSTDTQYF. CDR3 nucleotides: TGTGCCAGCAGCTTAGAGGGGCTCCTTACTAGCACAGATACGCAGTATTTT.